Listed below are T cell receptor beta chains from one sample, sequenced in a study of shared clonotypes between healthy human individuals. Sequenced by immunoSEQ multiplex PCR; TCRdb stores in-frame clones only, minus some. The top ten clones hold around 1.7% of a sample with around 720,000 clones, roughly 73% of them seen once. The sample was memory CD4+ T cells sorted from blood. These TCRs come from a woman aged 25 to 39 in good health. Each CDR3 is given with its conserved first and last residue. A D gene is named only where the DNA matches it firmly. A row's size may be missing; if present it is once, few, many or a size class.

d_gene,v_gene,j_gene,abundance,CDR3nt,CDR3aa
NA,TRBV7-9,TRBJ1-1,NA,TGTGCCAGCGGTCGAGACACTGAAGCTTTCTTT,CASGRDTEAFF
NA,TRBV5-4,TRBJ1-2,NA,TGTGCCAGCAGCTCCCGGGGGCCTGAGTATGGCTACACCTTC,CASSSRGPEYGYTF
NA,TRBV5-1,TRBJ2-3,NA,TGCGCCAGCAGCTTGGTTCTCGGGGTTGAGACGCAGTATTTT,CASSLVLGVETQYF
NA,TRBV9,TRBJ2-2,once,TGTGCCAGCAGCCCCGGGACTCTCAGCGGGGAGCTGTTTTTT,CASSPGTLSGELFF
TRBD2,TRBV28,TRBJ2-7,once,TGTGCCAGCACCCAAACCGGGACTAGCGGGATCTACGAGCAGTACTTC,CASTQTGTSGIYEQYF
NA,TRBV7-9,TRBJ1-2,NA,TGTGCCAGCAGCCTTTCAGGACAGTCGGGAATTGGAGGCTACACCTTC,CASSLSGQSGIGGYTF
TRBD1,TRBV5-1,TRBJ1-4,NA,TGCGCCAGCAGCATTGGACAGGGGGTTCGTGTTGAAAAACTGTTTTTT,CASSIGQGVRVEKLFF
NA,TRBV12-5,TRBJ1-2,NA,TGTGCTAGTGGTTTGGTAGGAGGTCCCGTGGTCGGCTACACCTTC,CASGLVGGPVVGYTF
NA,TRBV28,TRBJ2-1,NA,TGTGCCAGCAGTTTAACCAGCGACTCCTACAATGAGCAGTTCTTC,CASSLTSDSYNEQFF
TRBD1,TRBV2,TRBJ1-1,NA,TGTGCCAGTAACAGGGGGCGGAACACTGAAGCTTTCTTT,CASNRGRNTEAFF
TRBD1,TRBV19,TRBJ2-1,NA,TGTGCCAGTAGGAAAACAGGGGGCTCCCACAATGAGCAGTTCTTC,CASRKTGGSHNEQFF
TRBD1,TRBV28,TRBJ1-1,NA,TGTGCCAGCAGTTCCGGGACAGGGGGTCGTCTAGATGCTTTCTTT,CASSSGTGGRLDAFF
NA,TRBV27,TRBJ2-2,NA,TGTGCCAGCAGTGCACAGGGTCTACCCGGGGAGCTGTTTTTT,CASSAQGLPGELFF
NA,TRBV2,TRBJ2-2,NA,TGTGCCAGCAAGCGTGGGAGCGTGACCGGGGAGCTGTTTTTT,CASKRGSVTGELFF
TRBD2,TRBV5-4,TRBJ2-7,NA,TGTGCCAGCGGGACTAGCGGGAGGGCCTACGAGCAGTACTTC,CASGTSGRAYEQYF
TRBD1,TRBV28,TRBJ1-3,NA,TGTGCCAGCAGTTTGCCGGGACAGCGGAACACCATATATTTT,CASSLPGQRNTIYF
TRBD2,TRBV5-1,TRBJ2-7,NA,TGCGCCAGCAGCCCCCTGCGGGAGACTTCCTACGAGCAGTACTTC,CASSPLRETSYEQYF
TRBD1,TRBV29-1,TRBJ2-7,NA,TGCAGCGTCCGAGGGCAGGGGACAGGGGCTTACGAGCAGTACTTC,CSVRGQGTGAYEQYF
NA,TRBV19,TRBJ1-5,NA,TGTGCCAGTAGTATTTTGGGGAACAGACGCAATCAGCCCCAGCATTTT,CASSILGNRRNQPQHF
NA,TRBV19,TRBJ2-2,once,TGTGCCAGTAGTGCTCGGGACGGCAACACCGGGGAGCTGTTTTTT,CASSARDGNTGELFF
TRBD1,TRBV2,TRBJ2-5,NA,TGTGCCAGCAATAGGGGACAGGGAAGGGGGGCCCAGTACTTC,CASNRGQGRGAQYF
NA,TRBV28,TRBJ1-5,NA,TGTGCCAGCAGCCGAGACCGCAATCAGCCCCAGCATTTT,CASSRDRNQPQHF
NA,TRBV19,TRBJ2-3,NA,TGTGCCAGTAGTAATCGTGCAGATACGCAGTATTTT,CASSNRADTQYF
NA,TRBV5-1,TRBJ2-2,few,TGCGCCAGCAGCTTGGTCAGGGGCGCTGACACCGGGGAGCTGTTTTTT,CASSLVRGADTGELFF
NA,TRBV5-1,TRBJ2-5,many,TGCGCCAGCAGCTTCTCGGTCAGCCAAGAGACCCAGTACTTC,CASSFSVSQETQYF
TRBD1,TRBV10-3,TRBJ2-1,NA,TGTGCCATCAGCTCGGACAGGAGCTCCTACAATGAGCAGTTCTTC,CAISSDRSSYNEQFF
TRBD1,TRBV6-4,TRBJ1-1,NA,TGTGCCAGCAGGGAAAATGACAGGGTGAACACTGAAGCTTTCTTT,CASRENDRVNTEAFF
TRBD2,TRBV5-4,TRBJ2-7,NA,TGTGCCAGCAGCTTGGTCCAGGGAGGGTGGGAGCAGTACTTC,CASSLVQGGWEQYF
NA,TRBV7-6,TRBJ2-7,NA,TGTGCCAGCAGCCAGGGACGGCTCTACGAGCAGTACTTC,CASSQGRLYEQYF
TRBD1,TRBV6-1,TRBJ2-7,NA,TGTGCCAGCAGACGACAGGGGGGGTCCTACGAGCAGTACTTC,CASRRQGGSYEQYF
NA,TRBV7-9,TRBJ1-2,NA,TGTGCCAGCAGCTTAACAGTCTCTAACTATGGCTACACCTTC,CASSLTVSNYGYTF
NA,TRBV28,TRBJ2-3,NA,TGTGCCAGCAGTTTCCTCGCGGCAGATACGCAGTATTTT,CASSFLAADTQYF
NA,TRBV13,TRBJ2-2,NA,TGTGCCAGCAGCCACCCTAAGTGGTCAGGGAATATCGGGGAGCTGTTTTTT,CASSHPKWSGNIGELFF
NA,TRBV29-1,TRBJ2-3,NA,TGCAGCGTTAAACAGGTATTCGGCACAGATACGCAGTATTTT,CSVKQVFGTDTQYF
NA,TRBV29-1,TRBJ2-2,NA,TGCAGCGTTGGGGAAAACACCGGGGAGCTGTTTTTT,CSVGENTGELFF
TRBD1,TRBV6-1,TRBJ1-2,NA,TGTGCCAGCAGTGAAGTCCGTGGGGACAGGCGAGGGAAAGCTAACTATGGCTACACCTTC,CASSEVRGDRRGKANYGYTF
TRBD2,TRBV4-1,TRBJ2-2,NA,TGCGCCAGCAGCCAAGTCCCTAGCGGGGGGTCGAACACCGGGGAGCTGTTTTTT,CASSQVPSGGSNTGELFF